This TCR beta chain is from a study of OX40 agonist ivuxolimab in advanced cancers. Study summary: A history of anti-PD-1, anti-PD-L1 or anti-CTLA-4 therapy was acceptable, and over 35% had some.

Exclusion of a patient followed from autoimmune disease history or systemic immunosuppression. V lost 6 bases and J lost 9; bases outside the gene matches: 14. The CDR3 is made up of 17 amino acids. Germline CDR1 SGHDN, CDR2 FVKESK. The protocol was immunoSEQ multiplex PCR, while the TCRdb copy is restricted to in-frame clones and leaves out a portion. The table has about 64,000 clones, roughly 80% seen once. V is TRBV14 and J is TRBJ2-1; 13 bases are shared with TRBD2. The source was CD4+ or CD8+ T cells sorted from blood, collected in a trial of the OX40 agonist ivuxolimab. This clonotype originated in an adult with an advanced solid tumor such as melanoma, head and neck, liver or kidney cancer. The DNA of the CDR3 is TGTGCCAGCAGGCGCTCCTCCCCACTAGCGGGAGGGAGTGAGCAGTTCTTC. Amino acids: CASRRSSPLAGGSEQFF.